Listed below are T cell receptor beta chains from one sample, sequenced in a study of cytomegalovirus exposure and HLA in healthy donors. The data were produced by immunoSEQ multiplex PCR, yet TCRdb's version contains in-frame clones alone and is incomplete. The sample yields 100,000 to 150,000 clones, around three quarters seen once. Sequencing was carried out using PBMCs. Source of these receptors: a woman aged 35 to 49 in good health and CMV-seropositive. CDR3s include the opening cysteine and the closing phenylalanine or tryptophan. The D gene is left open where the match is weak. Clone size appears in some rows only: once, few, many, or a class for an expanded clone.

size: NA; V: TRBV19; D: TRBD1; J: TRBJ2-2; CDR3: CASSTRTGNTGELFF; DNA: TGTGCCAGTAGTACCCGGACAGGGAACACCGGGGAGCTGTTTTTT
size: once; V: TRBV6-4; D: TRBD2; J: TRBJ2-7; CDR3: CASSDPKSLPGLAGGPIRSYEQYF; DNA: TGTGCCAGCAGTGACCCAAAGTCTCTACCGGGACTAGCGGGAGGACCTATCAGGAGTTACGAGCAGTACTTC
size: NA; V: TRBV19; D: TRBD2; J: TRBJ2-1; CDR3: CASNPLAGARNEQFF; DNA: TGTGCCAGTAATCCACTAGCGGGAGCTAGAAATGAGCAGTTCTTC
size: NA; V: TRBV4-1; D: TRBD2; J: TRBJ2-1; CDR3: CASSQDGGEGSYNEQFF; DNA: TGCGCCAGCAGCCAAGATGGGGGGGAGGGCTCCTACAATGAGCAGTTCTTC
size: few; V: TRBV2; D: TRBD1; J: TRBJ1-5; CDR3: CASSERRGRQPQHF; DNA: TGTGCCAGCAGTGAACGCAGGGGGAGACAGCCCCAGCATTTT
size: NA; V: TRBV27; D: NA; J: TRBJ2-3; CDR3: CATKGGGTDTQYF; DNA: TGTGCCACGAAAGGGGGGGGGACAGATACGCAGTATTTT
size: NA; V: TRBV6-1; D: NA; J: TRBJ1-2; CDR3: CASSVVLSGYGYTF; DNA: TGTGCCAGCAGTGTCGTCCTCAGTGGCTATGGCTACACCTTC
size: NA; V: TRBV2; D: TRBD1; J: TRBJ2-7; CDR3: CASSVGTGYYGQYF; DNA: TGTGCCAGCAGTGTGGGGACAGGATACTACGGGCAGTACTTC
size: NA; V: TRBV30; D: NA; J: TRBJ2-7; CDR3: CAWSVEDEQYF; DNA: TGTGCCTGGAGTGTAGAGGACGAGCAGTACTTC
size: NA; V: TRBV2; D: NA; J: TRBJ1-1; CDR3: CASSEASGGTEAFF; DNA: TGTGCCAGCAGTGAAGCGAGCGGGGGCACTGAAGCTTTCTTT
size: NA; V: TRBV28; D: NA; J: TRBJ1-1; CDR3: CASRASGEGNTEAFF; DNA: TGTGCCAGCAGGGCTTCGGGCGAGGGGAACACTGAAGCTTTCTTT
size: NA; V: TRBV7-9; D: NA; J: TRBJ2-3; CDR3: CASSFSRFGTDTQYF; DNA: TGTGCCAGCAGCTTTTCGAGGTTTGGCACAGATACGCAGTATTTT
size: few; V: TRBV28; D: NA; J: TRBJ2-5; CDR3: CASSPQVRETQYF; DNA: TGTGCCAGCAGTCCCCAAGTCCGGGAGACCCAGTACTTC
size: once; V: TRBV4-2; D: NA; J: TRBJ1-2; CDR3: CASSQAPPIEEQGSGGYTF; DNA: TGTGCCAGCAGCCAAGCCCCCCCAATAGAGGAACAGGGCTCTGGTGGCTACACCTTC
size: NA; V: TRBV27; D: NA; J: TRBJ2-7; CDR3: CASSPSPVGAPNEQYF; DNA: TGTGCCAGCAGTCCATCTCCAGTGGGAGCTCCTAACGAGCAGTACTTC
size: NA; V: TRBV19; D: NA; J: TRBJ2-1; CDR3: CASSFTPGEQFF; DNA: TGTGCCAGTAGTTTTACCCCCGGTGAGCAGTTCTTC
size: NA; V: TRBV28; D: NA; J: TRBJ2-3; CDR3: CASSFQGAVVPTDTQYF; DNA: TGTGCCAGCAGTTTCCAAGGAGCGGTGGTGCCCACAGATACGCAGTATTTT
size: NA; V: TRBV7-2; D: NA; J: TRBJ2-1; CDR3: CASSLSSRGEQFF; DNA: TGTGCCAGCAGCTTATCTTCCCGGGGTGAGCAGTTCTTC
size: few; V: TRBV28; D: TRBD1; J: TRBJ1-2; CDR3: CASSRDSLYGYTF; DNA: TGTGCCAGCAGTAGGGACAGCCTTTATGGCTACACCTTC
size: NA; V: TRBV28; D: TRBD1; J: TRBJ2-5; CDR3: CASSVGGSRETQYF; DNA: TGTGCCAGCAGTGTAGGGGGCTCAAGGGAGACCCAGTACTTC
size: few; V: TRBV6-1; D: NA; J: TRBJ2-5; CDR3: CASSMSRETQYF; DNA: TGTGCCAGCAGTATGAGTCGGGAGACCCAGTACTTC
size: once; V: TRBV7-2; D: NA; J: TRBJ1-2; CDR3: CASSPGGGDYGYTF; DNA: TGTGCCAGCAGCCCGGGGGGTGGGGACTATGGCTACACCTTC
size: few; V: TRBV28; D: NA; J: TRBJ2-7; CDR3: CASSKQGPPYEQYF; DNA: TGTGCCAGCAGTAAACAGGGTCCCCCCTACGAGCAGTACTTC
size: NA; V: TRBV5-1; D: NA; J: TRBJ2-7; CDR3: CASREGNEQYF; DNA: TGCGCCAGCAGGGAGGGTAACGAGCAGTACTTC
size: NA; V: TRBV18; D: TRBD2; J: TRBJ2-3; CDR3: CASSTLAGGSTDTQYF; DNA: TGTGCCAGCTCAACGCTAGCGGGAGGGAGCACAGATACGCAGTATTTT
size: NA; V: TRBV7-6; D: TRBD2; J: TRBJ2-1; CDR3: CASSQTGGEQFF; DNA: TGTGCCAGCAGCCAAACGGGGGGTGAGCAGTTCTTC
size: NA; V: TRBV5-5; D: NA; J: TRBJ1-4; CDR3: CASSLANYGDEKLFF; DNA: TGTGCCAGCAGCTTGGCGAACTACGGTGATGAAAAACTGTTTTTT
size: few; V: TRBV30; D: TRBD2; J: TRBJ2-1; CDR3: CAWSVLAGGPYNEQFF; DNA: TGTGCCTGGAGTGTCCTGGCGGGAGGACCCTACAATGAGCAGTTCTTC
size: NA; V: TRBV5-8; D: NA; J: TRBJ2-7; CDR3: CASSFIGGLYEQYF; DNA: TGTGCCAGCAGCTTCATCGGGGGGCTCTATGAGCAGTACTTC
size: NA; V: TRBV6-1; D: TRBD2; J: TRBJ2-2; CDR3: CASRRREYSGELFF; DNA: TGTGCCAGCAGGAGGCGGGAGTACTCCGGGGAGCTGTTTTTT
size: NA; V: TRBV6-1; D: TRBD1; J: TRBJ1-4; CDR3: CASRTGARNEKLFF; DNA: TGTGCCAGCAGGACAGGGGCCCGGAATGAAAAACTGTTTTTT
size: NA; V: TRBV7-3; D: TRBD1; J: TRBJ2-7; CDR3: CASSPRTGREQYF; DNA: TGTGCCAGCAGCCCACGGACAGGGAGGGAGCAGTACTTC
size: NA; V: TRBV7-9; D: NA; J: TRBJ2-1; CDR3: CASSLSTINEQFF; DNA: TGTGCCAGCAGCCTATCGACTATCAATGAGCAGTTCTTC
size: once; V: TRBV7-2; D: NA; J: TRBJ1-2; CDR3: CASSFMTEYGYTF; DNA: TGTGCCAGCAGCTTTATGACAGAGTATGGCTACACCTTC
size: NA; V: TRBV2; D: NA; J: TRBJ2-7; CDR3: CASRGEWVEQYF; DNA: TGTGCCAGCAGGGGCGAATGGGTCGAGCAGTACTTC
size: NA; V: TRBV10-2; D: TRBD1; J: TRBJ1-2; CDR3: CASNRDRGDGYTF; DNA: TGCGCCAGCAACCGGGACAGGGGTGATGGCTACACCTTC
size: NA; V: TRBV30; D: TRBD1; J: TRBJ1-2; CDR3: CACSGTGEAYGYTF; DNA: TGTGCCTGCTCCGGGACAGGGGAAGCCTATGGCTACACCTTC
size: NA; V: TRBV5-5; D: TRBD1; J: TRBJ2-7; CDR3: CASRLQGQNYEQYF; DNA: TGTGCCAGCAGACTACAGGGGCAGAACTACGAGCAGTACTTC
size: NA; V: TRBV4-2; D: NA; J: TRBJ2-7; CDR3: CASSQEIRYYEQYF; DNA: TGTGCCAGCAGCCAAGAAATCAGATACTACGAGCAGTACTTC
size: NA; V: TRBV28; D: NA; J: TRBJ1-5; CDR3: CASSRPAGRFQPQHF; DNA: TGTGCCAGCAGCCGACCGGCAGGGCGGTTTCAGCCCCAGCATTTT
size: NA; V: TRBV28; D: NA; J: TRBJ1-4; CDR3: CASSPQTTNEKLFF; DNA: TGTGCCAGCAGCCCACAGACAACTAATGAAAAACTGTTTTTT
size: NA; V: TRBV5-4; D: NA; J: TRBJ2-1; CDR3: CASSSQMNNEQFF; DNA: TGTGCCAGCAGCTCGCAGATGAACAATGAGCAGTTCTTC
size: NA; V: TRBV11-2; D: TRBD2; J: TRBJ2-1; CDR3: CASSLGLAEGNEQFF; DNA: TGTGCCAGCAGCTTAGGACTAGCGGAGGGGAATGAGCAGTTCTTC
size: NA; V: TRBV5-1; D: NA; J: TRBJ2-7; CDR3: CASSLRGPYEQYF; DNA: TGCGCCAGCAGCTTGAGAGGGCCCTACGAGCAGTACTTC
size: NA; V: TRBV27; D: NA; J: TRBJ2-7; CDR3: CASSSMGGREQYF; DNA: TGTGCCAGCAGTAGTATGGGGGGTCGGGAGCAGTACTTC
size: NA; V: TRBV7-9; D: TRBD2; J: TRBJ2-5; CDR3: CASSSPRASGQETQYF; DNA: TGTGCCAGCAGCTCCCCCCGGGCTAGCGGCCAAGAGACCCAGTACTTC
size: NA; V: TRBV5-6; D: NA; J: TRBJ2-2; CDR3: CASSLGVGELFF; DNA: TGTGCCAGCAGCTTGGGCGTCGGGGAGCTGTTTTTT
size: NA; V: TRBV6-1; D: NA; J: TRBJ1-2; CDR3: CASSEVRGRGYTF; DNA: TGTGCCAGCAGTGAAGTAAGGGGTCGGGGCTACACCTTC
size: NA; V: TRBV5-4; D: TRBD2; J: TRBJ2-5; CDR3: CASSPGLSQETQYF; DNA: TGTGCCAGCAGCCCGGGACTATCCCAAGAGACCCAGTACTTC